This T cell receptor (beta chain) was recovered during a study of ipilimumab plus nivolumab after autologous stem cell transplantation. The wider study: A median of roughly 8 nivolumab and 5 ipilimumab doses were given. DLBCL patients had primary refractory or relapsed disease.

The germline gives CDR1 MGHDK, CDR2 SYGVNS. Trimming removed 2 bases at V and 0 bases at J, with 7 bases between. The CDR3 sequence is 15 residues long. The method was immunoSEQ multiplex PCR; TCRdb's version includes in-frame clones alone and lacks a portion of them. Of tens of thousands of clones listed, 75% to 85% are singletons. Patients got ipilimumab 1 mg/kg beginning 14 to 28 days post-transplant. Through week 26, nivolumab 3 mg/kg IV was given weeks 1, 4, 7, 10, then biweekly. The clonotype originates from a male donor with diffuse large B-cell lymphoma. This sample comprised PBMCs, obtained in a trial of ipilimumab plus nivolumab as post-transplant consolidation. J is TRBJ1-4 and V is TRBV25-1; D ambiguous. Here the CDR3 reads CASSERIATNEKLFF. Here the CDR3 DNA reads TGTGCCAGCAGTGAAAGGATTGCAACTAATGAAAAACTGTTTTTT.